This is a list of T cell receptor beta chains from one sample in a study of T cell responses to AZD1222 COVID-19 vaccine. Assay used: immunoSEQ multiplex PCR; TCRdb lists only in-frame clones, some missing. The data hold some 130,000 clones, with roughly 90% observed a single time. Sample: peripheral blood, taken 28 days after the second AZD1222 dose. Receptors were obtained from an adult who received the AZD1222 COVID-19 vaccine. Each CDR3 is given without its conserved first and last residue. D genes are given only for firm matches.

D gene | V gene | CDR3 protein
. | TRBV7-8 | ASSLMGGGTDTQY
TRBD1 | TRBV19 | ASSMRGQGIHEQY
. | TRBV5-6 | ASSLEIRTEAF
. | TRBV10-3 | AISSLRANTGELF
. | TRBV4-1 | ASSQPLVTGELF
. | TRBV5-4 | ASSSWGSSNFYGYT
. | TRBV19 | ARQGRRQPQH
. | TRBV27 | ASSLSATALDQPQH
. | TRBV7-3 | ASSPRRDPSGYT
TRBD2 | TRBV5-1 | ASSLALAGVGGYNEQF
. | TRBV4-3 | ASSLTIAEYGYT
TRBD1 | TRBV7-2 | ASSFGQGGETQY
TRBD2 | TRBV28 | ASSTLAANTGELF
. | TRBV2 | ASSERGPYNSPLH
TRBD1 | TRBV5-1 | ASSSQGQGDNSPLH
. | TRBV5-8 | ASSLAGENNYGYT
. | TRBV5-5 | ASSLLTGDTGELF
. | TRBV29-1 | SVQSGSNYGYT
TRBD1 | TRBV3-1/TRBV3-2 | ASSQGRDRYNEQF
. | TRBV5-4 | ASSSDRDYGYT
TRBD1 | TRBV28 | ASSLDRDSNQPQH
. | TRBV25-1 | ATSGAVMGYT
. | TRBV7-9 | ASSPQPGGTYYGYT
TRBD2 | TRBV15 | ATSRVSGSGNEQF
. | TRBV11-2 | ASSAGGSSNQPQH
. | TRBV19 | ASSPSGTRTDTQY
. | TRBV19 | ASVALGPVTGTYGYT
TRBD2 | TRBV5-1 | ASSLLAGGPDTGELF
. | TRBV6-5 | ASGHTWSSYNEQF
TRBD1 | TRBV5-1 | ASSLGQGVEEQY
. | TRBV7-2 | ASSFNSHSGNTIY
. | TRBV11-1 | ASSPRSTPNEQF
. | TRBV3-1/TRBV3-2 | ASSQDSNGDDTEAF
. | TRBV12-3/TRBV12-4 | ASTRPGDTQY
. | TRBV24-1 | ATSDVGQGKETQY
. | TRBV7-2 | ASSPGNYGYT
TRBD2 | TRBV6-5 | ASSRAGVPHEQY
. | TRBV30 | AWRPGRGLLFSYGYT
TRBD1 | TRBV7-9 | ASSLNIGTANEKLF
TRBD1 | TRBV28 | ASKSPDRGTEAF
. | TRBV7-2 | ASSLNGQSYGYT
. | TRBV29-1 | SVEVSQDTEAF
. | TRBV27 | ASSLEASTSYEQY
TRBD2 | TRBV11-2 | ASSFRTSGSGEQY
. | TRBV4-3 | ASSQDLGGGYNEQF
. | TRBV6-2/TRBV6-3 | ASSPSDTAYGYT
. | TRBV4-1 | ASSPQERPEETQY
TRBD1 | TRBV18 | ASSRDRVELETQY
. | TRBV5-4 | ASSLVGSGRDTQY
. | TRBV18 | ASSPWEGNTEAF
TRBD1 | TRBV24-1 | ATSDGTGGGQPQH
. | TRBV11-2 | ASSTKLTPSSGTDTQY
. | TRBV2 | ASTRLEHLSKLF